The clone carrying this TCR beta chain occurred a few times. Profiled with immunoSEQ multiplex PCR; TCRdb holds only in-frame clones, not every one. Of fewer than 650,000 clones in the sample, around nine tenths were seen once. The data derive from a study of blood T cell repertoires in COVID-19. About the research overall: Both acute and convalescent COVID-19 samples were obtained from the United States, Italy and Spain.

The CDR3 extends over 15 amino acids. Trimming removed 0 bases from V and 10 bases from J, with 13 bases in between. The germline V gene has CDR1 SGHVS and CDR2 FNYEAQ. The sample comprised peripheral blood. The chain uses TRBV7-6 and TRBJ1-6; perhaps TRBD1 as D (5 bases). This sequence was found in a woman aged 45-65 years with COVID-19, enrolled during active disease. The DNA of the CDR3 is TGTGCCAGCAGCTTAGCTGGGCAGGGCGGATCACCCCTCCACTTT. Translated, it gives CASSLAGQGGSPLHF.